These T cell receptor beta chains were read from a single sample in a study of cytomegalovirus exposure and HLA in healthy donors. Method: immunoSEQ multiplex PCR; TCRdb's copy keeps in-frame clones and lacks some. In the table there are about 130,000 clones, 65% to 85% of which are singletons. Sequenced material: PBMCs. The receptors were gathered from a woman in her thirties or forties in good health and CMV-seronegative. The CDR3 runs from the conserved cysteine through the conserved F or W. Each record gives: V gene, J gene, clone size, D gene, CDR3 protein, CDR3 DNA. A D gene is named only where the DNA matches it firmly. Clone size appears in some rows only: once, few, many, or a class for an expanded clone.

>TRBV10-1|TRBJ2-3|NA|NA
CATRFGDTQYF
TGCGCCACGCGGTTCGGGGATACGCAGTATTTT
>TRBV30|TRBJ2-5|NA|NA
CAWIKGGAETQYF
TGTGCCTGGATCAAGGGGGGGGCAGAGACCCAGTACTTC
>TRBV7-8|TRBJ2-1|few|TRBD2
CASSLISPVVAGYNEQFF
TGTGCCAGCAGCTTGATATCCCCCGTGGTAGCGGGTTACAATGAGCAGTTCTTC
>TRBV29-1|TRBJ1-2|few|NA
CSGGGGDYGYTF
TGCAGCGGGGGGGGTGGCGACTATGGCTACACCTTC
>TRBV4-1|TRBJ2-7|NA|NA
CASSQDSLNEQYF
TGCGCCAGCAGCCAAGACTCCTTAAACGAGCAGTACTTC
>TRBV4-2|TRBJ2-2|NA|NA
CASSQPWGDNTGELFF
TGTGCCAGCAGCCAGCCGTGGGGGGACAACACCGGGGAGCTGTTTTTT
>TRBV18|TRBJ2-5|NA|TRBD1
CASSPPTTGGQETQYF
TGTGCCAGCTCACCACCGACGACAGGGGGCCAAGAGACCCAGTACTTC
>TRBV14|TRBJ2-5|NA|TRBD2
CASSPGLAGGKTQYF
TGTGCCAGCAGCCCGGGACTAGCGGGAGGGAAGACCCAGTACTTC
>TRBV5-1|TRBJ2-1|NA|TRBD2
CASSFGTSGNEQFF
TGCGCCAGCAGCTTCGGGACTAGCGGGAATGAGCAGTTCTTC
>TRBV18|TRBJ1-5|NA|NA
CASSPAGGPQPQHF
TGTGCCAGCTCACCGGCGGGGGGACCCCAGCCCCAGCATTTT
>TRBV28|TRBJ2-7|NA|NA
CASSFLFRYYEQYF
TGTGCCAGCAGTTTCCTCTTCAGGTACTACGAGCAGTACTTC
>TRBV6-1|TRBJ2-7|NA|NA
CASSTPPGATYEQYF
TGTGCCAGCAGTACTCCGCCAGGGGCAACCTACGAGCAGTACTTC
>TRBV6-5|TRBJ2-2|NA|NA
CASSGDIRVGELFF
TGTGCCAGCAGTGGGGACATCAGGGTTGGGGAGCTGTTTTTT
>TRBV5-1|TRBJ1-1|NA|NA
CASSWGGDNTEAFF
TGCGCCAGCAGCTGGGGGGGGGATAACACTGAAGCTTTCTTT
>TRBV27|TRBJ1-1|once|TRBD1
CASSVPGQGSTEAFF
TGTGCCAGCAGTGTACCGGGACAGGGGTCCACTGAAGCTTTCTTT
>TRBV28|TRBJ1-3|NA|NA
CASSFPSSGNTIYF
TGTGCCAGCAGTTTTCCCAGCTCTGGAAACACCATATATTTT
>TRBV18|TRBJ1-4|few|NA
CASSPAGEKLFF
TGTGCCAGCTCACCAGCGGGCGAAAAACTGTTTTTT
>TRBV9|TRBJ2-2|NA|TRBD1
CASSVPGQGARELFF
TGTGCCAGCAGCGTCCCGGGACAGGGGGCCAGGGAGCTGTTTTTT
>TRBV5-1|TRBJ2-3|NA|NA
CASSFDKAVTDTQYF
TGCGCCAGCAGCTTCGACAAAGCCGTCACAGATACGCAGTATTTT
>TRBV9|TRBJ1-1|NA|NA
CASSGGVSSEAFF
TGTGCCAGCAGCGGGGGGGTTTCATCCGAAGCTTTCTTT
>TRBV11-2|TRBJ1-1|NA|NA
CASSLEFAEAFF
TGTGCCAGCAGCTTGGAGTTCGCTGAAGCTTTCTTT
>TRBV7-8|TRBJ2-3|few|TRBD2
CASSLTSGATDTQYF
TGTGCCAGCAGCTTGACTAGCGGGGCGACAGATACGCAGTATTTT
>TRBV19|TRBJ2-6|NA|TRBD1
CASSSGTGVSGANVLTF
TGTGCCAGTAGTTCCGGGACAGGGGTTTCTGGGGCCAACGTCCTGACTTTC
>TRBV29-1|TRBJ1-1|few|NA
CSVASAQLWNTEAFF
TGCAGCGTTGCCAGCGCCCAATTATGGAACACTGAAGCTTTCTTT
>TRBV18|TRBJ1-2|NA|NA
CASSPMGPNNYGYTF
TGTGCCAGCTCACCGATGGGCCCAAATAACTATGGCTACACCTTC
>TRBV1|TRBJ2-3|once|NA
CTSSQASTDTQYF
TGCACCAGCAGCCAGGCTAGCACAGATACGCAGTATTTT
>TRBV27|TRBJ2-2|NA|NA
CASSLPGQSTGELFF
TGTGCCAGCAGTTTACCGGGACAATCCACCGGGGAGCTGTTTTTT
>TRBV6-1|TRBJ1-3|NA|TRBD1
CASSDRGPGNTIYF
TGTGCCAGCAGCGACAGGGGGCCCGGAAACACCATATATTTT
>TRBV7-8|TRBJ2-1|NA|TRBD2
CASSFRLAGAVYNEQFF
TGTGCCAGCAGCTTTCGACTAGCGGGAGCCGTCTACAATGAGCAGTTCTTC
>TRBV27|TRBJ2-2|NA|TRBD2
CASSPSLRLAGVARDSGELFF
TGTGCCAGCTCCCCCTCCCTTCGACTAGCGGGAGTTGCAAGGGACTCCGGGGAGCTGTTTTTT
>TRBV11-2|TRBJ2-7|NA|NA
CASSLMSGHEQYF
TGTGCCAGCAGCTTAATGTCAGGCCACGAGCAGTACTTC
>TRBV4-2|TRBJ2-7|NA|TRBD2
CASSQVTSGSNEQYF
TGTGCCAGCAGCCAAGTGACTAGCGGGAGTAACGAGCAGTACTTC
>TRBV14|TRBJ1-1|once|TRBD1
CASSQDSGGTEAFF
TGTGCCAGCAGCCAGGACTCAGGGGGCACTGAAGCTTTCTTT
>TRBV28|TRBJ1-5|NA|TRBD1
CASRGQGGYQPQHF
TGTGCCAGCAGGGGACAGGGGGGTTATCAGCCCCAGCATTTT
>TRBV5-1|TRBJ1-1|NA|NA
CASSSLQSTEAFF
TGCGCCAGCAGCTCCCTGCAGTCCACTGAAGCTTTCTTT
>TRBV4-1|TRBJ2-3|once|NA
CASSQDLARGVTDTQYF
TGCGCCAGCAGCCAAGATCTTGCCAGGGGAGTAACAGATACGCAGTATTTT
>TRBV28|TRBJ1-1|NA|NA
CAIGGGLNTEAFF
TGTGCCATCGGGGGGGGGTTGAACACTGAAGCTTTCTTT
>TRBV10-3|TRBJ1-1|NA|NA
CAISFTRNTEAFF
TGTGCCATCAGTTTTACAAGGAACACTGAAGCTTTCTTT
>TRBV6-4|TRBJ1-6|NA|NA
CASSEAGNSPLHF
TGTGCCAGCAGTGAGGCGGGGAATTCACCCCTCCACTTT
>TRBV19|TRBJ1-1|NA|TRBD1
CASRVDRASRTEAFF
TGTGCCAGTAGGGTGGACAGGGCGTCAAGGACTGAAGCTTTCTTT
>TRBV9|TRBJ1-1|few|TRBD1
CASSVGGGTGKGEAFF
TGTGCCAGCAGCGTAGGAGGCGGGACAGGGAAGGGCGAAGCTTTCTTT
>TRBV7-2|TRBJ2-3|once|TRBD2
CASSLWTSGSSRTDTQYF
TGTGCCAGCAGCCTCTGGACTAGCGGGAGTTCCCGCACAGATACGCAGTATTTT
>TRBV6-6|TRBJ1-2|NA|TRBD1
CASRRTGEKSGYTF
TGTGCCAGCAGGCGGACAGGGGAGAAGAGTGGCTACACCTTC
>TRBV28|TRBJ1-2|NA|TRBD1
CASSLQGGGYGYTF
TGTGCCAGCAGTTTGCAAGGGGGCGGCTATGGCTACACCTTC
>TRBV7-2|TRBJ2-5|few|NA
CASRAPSAETQYF
TGTGCCAGCAGGGCTCCATCCGCGGAAACCCAGTACTTC
>TRBV10-3|TRBJ1-6|once|NA
CAISAGELLHSPLHF
TGTGCCATCAGTGCAGGGGAGCTTTTGCATTCACCCCTCCACTTT
>TRBV9|TRBJ2-5|NA|NA
CASSGDSSQETQYF
TGTGCCAGCAGCGGAGACAGTTCCCAAGAGACCCAGTACTTC
>TRBV9|TRBJ1-2|NA|TRBD1
CASSERDREGGYTF
TGTGCCAGCAGCGAAAGGGACAGGGAAGGGGGCTACACCTTC
>TRBV11-2|TRBJ1-6|NA|TRBD1
CASSKIWGQGLPLHF
TGTGCCAGCAGCAAAATATGGGGACAGGGTTTACCCCTCCACTTT
>TRBV19|TRBJ1-5|once|NA
CASSIGPGVGQPQHF
TGTGCCAGTAGTATTGGCCCGGGGGTCGGACAGCCCCAGCATTTT